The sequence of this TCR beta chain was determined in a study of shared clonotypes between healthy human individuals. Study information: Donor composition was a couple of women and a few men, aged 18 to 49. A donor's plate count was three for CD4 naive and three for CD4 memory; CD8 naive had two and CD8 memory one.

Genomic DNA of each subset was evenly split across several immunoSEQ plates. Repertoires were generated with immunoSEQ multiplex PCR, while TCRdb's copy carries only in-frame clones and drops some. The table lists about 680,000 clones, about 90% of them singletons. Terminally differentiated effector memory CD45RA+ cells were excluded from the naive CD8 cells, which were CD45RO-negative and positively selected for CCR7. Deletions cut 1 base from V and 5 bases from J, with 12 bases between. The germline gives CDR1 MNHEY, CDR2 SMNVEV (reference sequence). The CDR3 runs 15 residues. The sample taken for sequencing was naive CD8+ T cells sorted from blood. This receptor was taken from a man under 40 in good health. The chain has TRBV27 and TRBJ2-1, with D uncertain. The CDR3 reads CASSLFGLDNNEQFF. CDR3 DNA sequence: TGTGCCAGCAGTTTATTCGGGCTAGACAACAATGAGCAGTTCTTC.